Here is one T cell receptor beta chain with its context. This CDR3 spans 13 amino acids. Trimming removed 4 bases from V and 7 bases from J, with 11 bases in between. From germline, CDR1 is ENHRY and CDR2 SYGVKD. The protocol was immunoSEQ multiplex PCR, while the TCRdb copy is restricted to in-frame clones and leaves out a portion. This table has roughly 130,000 clones, about four fifths appearing once. This record belongs to a study of blood T cell repertoires in COVID-19. The wider study: Acute and convalescent COVID-19 samples came from the United States, Italy and Spain. PBMCs, B-cell-depleted T cells, or T cells were the source of the cDNA or gDNA that made up the material.

This sequence was found in a man aged 35 to 55 with active or convalescent COVID-19. Sequenced material: peripheral blood. This sequence joins TRBV10-3 and TRBJ1-5; D remains unclear. As DNA, the CDR3 is TGTGCCATCAGTGGGGTGGGAGTCCAGCCCCAGCATTTT. It encodes CAISGVGVQPQHF.